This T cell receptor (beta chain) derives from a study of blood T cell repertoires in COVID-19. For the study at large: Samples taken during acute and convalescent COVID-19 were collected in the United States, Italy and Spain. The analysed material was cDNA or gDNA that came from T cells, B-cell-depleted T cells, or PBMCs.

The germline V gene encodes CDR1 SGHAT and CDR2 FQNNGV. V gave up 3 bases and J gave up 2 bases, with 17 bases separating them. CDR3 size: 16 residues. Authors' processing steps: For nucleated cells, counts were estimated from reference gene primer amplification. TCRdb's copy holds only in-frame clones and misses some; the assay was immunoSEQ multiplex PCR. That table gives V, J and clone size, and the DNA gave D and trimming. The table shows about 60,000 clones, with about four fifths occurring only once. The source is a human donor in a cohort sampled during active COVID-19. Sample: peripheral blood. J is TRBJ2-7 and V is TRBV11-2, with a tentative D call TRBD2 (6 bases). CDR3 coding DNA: TGTGCCAGCAGCTTTAGAATTCGCGGGGAGGCCTACGAGCAGTACTTC. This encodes CASSFRIRGEAYEQYF.